The text below deals with one TCR beta chain. The antigen is not known. The data belong to a study of blood T cells in healthy people across ages. Study-wide results and limits: PBMC samples, being unsorted, prevented any conclusive comparison of naive and antigen-experienced cells.

Germline CDR1 reads SQVTM; CDR2 reads ANQGSEA. Between the trimmed V and J ends, which lost 5 bases and 8 bases, there was a span of 12 bases. The CDR3 sequence is 11 residues long. A second about 7 to 11 cycle PCR used barcoded and J-beta primers. Each cDNA molecule, via a template-switch adaptor with 12 random nucleotides, was tagged. From the 5' RACE reads, TCRdb called clonotypes with MiXCR, one entry per CDR3 protein. The sample lists about 570,000 distinct CDR3 sequences; approximately 26% were seen once. The sample also formed part of further work on T cells of mothers and their children.

J is TRBJ1-1 and V is TRBV29-1; D unresolved. The specimen sequenced was blood. The TCR originated in a boy under 10 years old in good health. CDR3 amino acids: CSVPAPSEAFF. The CDR3 coding sequence is TGCAGCGTTCCTGCCCCGTCCGAAGCTTTCTTT.